What follows are 18 T cell receptor beta chains derived from one specimen sequenced in a study of T cell repertoires in cytomegalovirus infection (dated by TCRdb to 2018 to 2020). Reads for this sample came from an Illumina HiSeq 1500. Clones were called with MiXCR by TCRdb after fastp trimmed the public reads at Q25, and only in-frame beta chains were retained. For every CDR3 protein sequence, its rows merge into one entry that carries the most common genes and DNA. This sample is represented by approximately 110,000 distinct CDR3 sequences; roughly a third of them were singletons. The ten most abundant clones make up around three fifths of the sample. The treatment or condition label, read with the paper, signifies: in vitro stimulation with specific CMV peptide epitopes to enrich CMV-specific T cells. For these receptors, no antigen is known. The source was CD8+ T cells from cultured PBMCs, collected from culture after CMV antigen stimulation. These receptors were obtained from a human donor in good health (CMV status not recorded). Some clones in this sample may be carry-over from other donors' samples.

The J gene is TRBJ2-1, the V gene TRBV19; a possible D gene is TRBD2 (7 bases). The ends were cut back, 8 bases at V and 7 bases at J, with 21 bases in the middle. CDR1 LNHDA and CDR2 SQIVND come from the germline V gene (reference sequence). This CDR3 has 15 amino acids. The CDR3 protein is CASGGGFSLKNEQFF. The CDR3 nucleotides are TGTGCCAGTGGCGGGGGCTTTTCCCTAAAGAATGAGCAGTTCTTC.

The table lists this clonotype with many counts. This rearrangement joins TRBV27 to TRBJ2-7; 8 bases are a match to TRBD2. With 5 bases clipped from V and 6 bases from J, the junction kept 6 bases outside the gene matches. The CDR3 has 13 amino acids. Germline-derived CDR1 and CDR2 are MNHEY and SMNVEV (reference sequence). For the CDR3, the DNA is TGTGCCAGCAGTCCCGGGGGGGGGCCCGAGCAGTACTTC. Translating gives CASSPGGGPEQYF.

The rearrangement joins TRBV7-6 to TRBJ2-7, with TRBD1 matching 7 bases. Trimming at V came to 5 bases and at J to 7 bases, leaving 5 bases not matched to a gene. The CDR3 extends over 12 amino acids. The germline CDR1 and CDR2 sequences are SGHVS and FNYEAQ. Here the CDR3 DNA reads TGTGCCAGCAGCCCGACAGGGCAAGAGCAGTACTTC. Residues: CASSPTGQEQYF.

This clonotype came up a few times. V usage is TRBV2 and J usage is TRBJ2-2, with 9 positions matching TRBD1. The CDR3 length is 17 residues. Germline loops: CDR1 SNHLY, CDR2 FYNNEI. J lost 3 bases, V lost 5 bases, and 10 bases had no gene match. The CDR3 loop reads CASSSAYRGLDTGELFF. The CDR3 DNA follows: TGTGCCAGCAGTTCCGCTTACAGGGGGCTGGACACCGGGGAGCTGTTTTTT.

The V and J genes are TRBV12-3 or TRBV12-4 and TRBJ1-2, with unresolved D. V lost 6 bases, J lost 8 bases, and 10 bases lay in between. The CDR3 consists of 11 residues. The CDR3 is CASRDERGYTF. The DNA of the CDR3 is TGTGCCAGCAGGGACGAAAGGGGCTACACCTTC.

This chain connects TRBV27 to TRBJ2-7; D is uncertain. The CDR3 is made up of 11 amino acids. Looked up from germline, CDR1 is MNHEY and CDR2 is SMNVEV (reference sequence). Trimming cost V 8 bases and J 6 bases, with 11 bases left between them. The DNA of the CDR3 is TGTGCCAGCGGACCCCCCAGCGAGCAGTACTTC. It encodes CASGPPSEQYF.

This clonotype was picked up a small number of times. The chain recombines TRBV28 with TRBJ2-1; 7 nucleotides agree with TRBD2. V was pared by 2 bases and J by 7 bases, with 11 bases of the junction left unmatched. The germline gives CDR1 MDHEN, CDR2 SYDVKM. The CDR3 totals 16 residues. The CDR3 loop is CASSLMAASGNNEQFF. Here the CDR3 DNA reads TGTGCCAGCAGTTTAATGGCGGCTAGCGGAAATAATGAGCAGTTCTTC.

This clonotype was detected many times. The CDR3 bases are TGTGCCAGCAGTCCGACAGATCTCTACGAGCAGTACTTC. Translating gives CASSPTDLYEQYF. V and J are TRBV3-1 and TRBJ2-7, with TRBD1 as a possible D gene (5 bases). CDR1 and CDR2 from the germline V gene are LGHDT and YNNKEL (reference sequence). V was shortened by 6 bases and J by 3 bases, with 12 bases between the two germline ends. This CDR3 has 13 amino acids.

V and J are TRBV19 and TRBJ2-7; D possibly corresponds to TRBD1 (6 bases). With 5 bases removed from V and 1 base from J, the gap between germline ends came to 18 bases. The V gene's germline CDR1 is LNHDA and CDR2 SQIVND (reference sequence). The CDR3 is 16 amino acids. The CDR3 loop reads CASSPFRDTLSYEQYF. The CDR3, as DNA: TGTGCCAGTAGTCCCTTCCGGGACACCCTATCCTACGAGCAGTACTTC.

This clonotype was observed at least ten times. The J gene is TRBJ2-3, the V gene TRBV7-4; 7 bases line up with TRBD1. CDR3 size: 16 residues. V lost 4 bases, J lost 2 bases, and 9 bases stayed unmatched. Germline CDR1 SGHVT, CDR2 SQSDAQ. Here the CDR3 reads CASSSPGQPLTDTQYF. In DNA form, the CDR3 reads TGTGCCAGCAGCTCACCGGGACAGCCGCTCACAGATACGCAGTATTTT.

V usage is TRBV3-1 and J usage is TRBJ2-2; D call uncertain. The V end was cut by 4 bases, the J end by 8 bases, with 8 bases between. The CDR3 runs 12 residues. The germline V gene has CDR1 LGHDT and CDR2 YNNKEL (reference sequence). CDR3 region: CASSRTAGELFF. CDR3 coding DNA: TGTGCCAGCAGCCGGACGGCAGGGGAGCTGTTTTTT.

The V gene is TRBV7-2, the J gene TRBJ2-1; D possibly corresponds to TRBD2 (5 bases). Deletions cut 1 base from V and 4 bases from J, with 11 bases between. The CDR3 runs to 15 residues. Germline V CDR1 and CDR2: SGHTA, FQGNSA. CDR3 coding DNA: TGTGCCAGCAGCTTAGGGGTTACTAGTTACAATGAGCAGTTCTTC. Protein product: CASSLGVTSYNEQFF.

V usage is TRBV25-1 and J usage is TRBJ2-5, with 7 bases identical to TRBD1. Trimming cost V 5 bases and J 9 bases; bases outside gene matches: 12. Germline V gene data show CDR1 as MGHDK and CDR2 as SYGVNS. The CDR3 is made up of 14 amino acids. CDR3 coding DNA: TGTGCCAGCAGTTTCCAGGGGGACAGCTCCCCCCAGTACTTC. As protein: CASSFQGDSSPQYF.

The chain recombines TRBV25-1 with TRBJ2-1, with TRBD1 as a possible D gene (6 bases). The CDR3 totals 15 residues. CDR1 and CDR2 from the germline V gene are MGHDK and SYGVNS. The V end was cut by 3 bases, the J end by 8 bases, with 17 bases between. The CDR3 here is CASSDQGRIGDEQFF. The CDR3, as DNA: TGTGCCAGCAGTGATCAGGGGAGAATCGGAGATGAGCAGTTCTTC.

A few counts support this clonotype. This chain joins TRBV7-9 and TRBJ2-1, with 8 bases aligning to TRBD2. CDR1 and CDR2 (germline): SEHNR, FQNEAQ (reference sequence). J lost 2 bases, V lost 1 base, and 4 bases had no gene match. The CDR3 extends over 16 amino acids. The CDR3 loop reads CASSLERGGTYNEQFF. The CDR3 nucleotides read TGTGCCAGCAGCTTAGAACGCGGGGGGACCTACAATGAGCAGTTCTTC. The whole variable domain, remainder taken from reference TRBV7-9 and TRBJ2-1, is DTGVSQNPRHKITKRGQNVTFRCDPISEHNRLYWYRQTLGQGPEFLTYFQNEAQLEKSRLLSDRFSAERPKGSFSTLEIQRTEQGDSAMYLCASSLERGGTYNEQFFGPGTRLTVL.

In this sample, this clonotype is medium-sized. The chain uses TRBV7-9 and TRBJ1-6; unclear D gene. The length of the CDR3 is 13 residues. CDR1 is SEHNR and CDR2 is FQNEAQ in the germline V gene (reference sequence). V was cut by 1 base and J by 12 bases, with 10 bases left in between. CDR3: CASSLGPALPLHF. The CDR3 DNA reads TGTGCCAGCAGCTTAGGCCCAGCCTTACCCCTCCACTTT.

The chain carries TRBV7-9 and TRBJ2-3, with 11 bases fitting TRBD1. The CDR3 contains 17 residues. Trimming took 10 bases from V and 4 from J; bases not matched to a gene: 16. The germline CDR1 and CDR2 sequences are SEHNR and FQNEAQ (reference sequence). The DNA for the CDR3 is TGTGCCACCGTACCCGCCCTCCGGGACAGGGGGTCAGATACGCAGTATTTT. Translated, it gives CATVPALRDRGSDTQYF.

In its sample, this clonotype was seen a few times. This chain links TRBV19 with TRBJ1-2; a possible D gene is TRBD1 (6 bases). Per the germline V gene, CDR1 is LNHDA and CDR2 is SQIVND (reference sequence). The CDR3 has 15 residues. Trimming took 5 bases from V and 4 from J, leaving 17 bases between them. The chain's CDR3 is CASSASETGPYGYTF. DNA for the CDR3: TGTGCCAGTAGTGCTTCCGAGACAGGACCCTATGGCTACACCTTC.